The 27 T cell receptor beta chains listed next were all sequenced from one sample in a study of T cells in Graves' hyperthyroidism and ophthalmopathy. RNA transcripts yielded amplified TCR beta CDR3 regions. First-round RT-PCR with HTBI primers amplified the TCR CDR3 region. Using its own MiXCR run on the multiplex PCR reads, TCRdb lists one record per CDR3 protein. The repertoire holds 350,000 to 400,000 distinct CDR3 sequences, with approximately 20% as singletons. Sequencing was carried out using blood. These receptors originate from a woman younger than 35 with Graves' hyperthyroidism.

This clonotype was observed many times. The chain links TRBV28 to TRBJ1-1; D ambiguous. Trimming took 2 bases from V and 10 from J, leaving 20 bases between them. The CDR3 loop spans 15 amino acids. Germline-derived CDR1 and CDR2 are MDHEN and SYDVKM. CDR3 sequence (DNA): TGTGCCAGCAGTTTACAGACGGGCCGACCGGTTTCAGCTTTCTTT. Its translation: CASSLQTGRPVSAFF.

At least ten counts were recorded for this clonotype. The rearrangement uses TRBV4-3 and TRBJ1-2, with D possibly being TRBD1 (5 bases). V lost 1 base to trimming and J lost 6 bases, with 12 bases between them. Germline-derived CDR1 and CDR2 are LGHNA and YSLEER. This CDR3 region has 14 residues. CDR3 coding DNA: TGCGCCAGCAGCCAAGGGGCAGGGCCCAATGGCTACACCTTC. Protein sequence: CASSQGAGPNGYTF.

This clonotype was seen more than once but under ten times. The chain has TRBV11-2 and TRBJ2-5; D is possibly TRBD2 (6 bases). The V and J ends lost 0 bases and 0 bases respectively, with 14 bases between them. The CDR3 sequence is 17 residues long. Germline loops: CDR1 SGHAT, CDR2 FQNNGV. The DNA of the CDR3 is TGTGCCAGCAGCTTAGATCTTCGGGGAGGAGACCAAGAGACCCAGTACTTC. Translated: CASSLDLRGGDQETQYF.

This clonotype was seen repeatedly, ten times or more. The chain employs TRBV27 and TRBJ1-6; D is possibly TRBD1 (5 bases). Germline-derived CDR1 and CDR2 are MNHEY and SMNVEV (reference sequence). V dropped 7 bases and J dropped 7 bases, with 8 bases sitting between them. This CDR3 has 12 residues. CDR3 sequence reads: CASTSGNSPLHF. Written as DNA, the CDR3 is TGTGCCAGCACCTCAGGGAATTCACCCCTCCACTTT.

The sample holds many counts of this clonotype. CDR3 nucleotide sequence: TGCAGTGCTAACACAGGGCATCATGGCTACACCTTC. As protein: CSANTGHHGYTF. The V call is TRBV20-1, the J call TRBJ1-2, with D possibly matching TRBD1 (6 bases). The CDR3 is 12 residues long. CDR1 DFQATT and CDR2 SNEGSKA come from the germline V gene (reference sequence). The V gene lost 4 bases and the J gene lost 6 bases, with 12 bases spanning the gap.

V is TRBV6-2 or TRBV6-3 and J is TRBJ1-1; TRBD1 matches 12 bases. The V segment lost 8 bases and the J segment 7 bases; nucleotides outside the gene matches: 5. Germline values: CDR1 MNHEY, CDR2 SVGEGT. This CDR3 is 13 amino acids long. The CDR3 bases are TGTGCCAGCTCCGGGACAGGGGGCTATGAAGCTTTCTTT. This translates into CASSGTGGYEAFF.

This clonotype showed up just a few times. This may come from a read error, since a much larger clone is one base off. The CDR3, as DNA: TGTGCCAGCAGTCCTGGGTGGGAGACCAAGTACTTC. Its protein product is CASSPGWETKYF. This chain uses TRBV12-3 or TRBV12-4 with TRBJ2-5; the D gene is possibly TRBD2 (5 bases). The CDR3 consists of 12 residues.

This clonotype has a count of ten or more. This chain's CDR3 is CASSLDVSNTEAFF. The CDR3 bases are TGTGCCAGCAGCCTGGACGTCTCGAACACTGAAGCTTTCTTT. This sequence joins TRBV13 and TRBJ1-1; D is undetermined. From germline, CDR1 is PRHDT and CDR2 FYEKMQ (reference sequence). The CDR3 is 14 residues long. The V end lost 5 bases, the J end lost 1 base, and 11 bases lay between the germline ends.

This clonotype has just one count. The CDR3 DNA sequence: TGCGCCAGCAGCTCCCTGGGCCGGGGAGGACGGAGCAATCAGCCCCAGCATTTT. This gives the protein CASSSLGRGGRSNQPQHF. This chain uses TRBV4-1 with TRBJ1-5; no definite D call. Looked up from germline, CDR1 is MGHRA and CDR2 is YSYEKL. This CDR3 spans 18 amino acids. Trimming stripped 5 bases from V and 1 base from J, with 21 bases between.

In this sample, this clonotype turned up many times. The chain couples TRBV7-3 to TRBJ2-5, with 13 positions matching TRBD2. V lost 5 bases, J lost 5 bases, and 8 bases stayed unmatched. The CDR3 extends over 16 amino acids. CDR1 SGHTA and CDR2 FQGTGA come from the germline V gene. This chain's CDR3 is CASSPSGTSGAETQYF. CDR3 in DNA: TGTGCCAGCAGCCCCTCCGGGACTAGCGGGGCGGAGACCCAGTACTTC.

This clonotype was found once. The chain links TRBV2 to TRBJ2-7; D is unclear. Trimming stripped 1 base from V and 0 bases from J, with 10 bases between. This CDR3 spans 15 amino acids. Germline V gives CDR1 SNHLY, CDR2 FYNNEI. The CDR3 is CASSEVQASSYEQYF. CDR3 DNA sequence: TGTGCCAGCAGTGAAGTCCAGGCCAGCTCCTACGAGCAGTACTTC. The entire variable domain, with the rest obtained from reference TRBV2 and TRBJ2-7, is as follows: EPEVTQTPSHQVTQMGQEVILRCVPISNHLYFYWYRQILGQKVEFLVSFYNNEISEKSEIFDDQFSVERPDGSNFTLKIRSTKLEDSAMYFCASSEVQASSYEQYFGPGTRLTVT.

This clonotype was counted ten times or more. The chain employs TRBV25-1 and TRBJ2-2; D unresolved. The V gene lost 5 bases and the J gene lost 4 bases, with 8 bases spanning the gap. Germline V CDR1 and CDR2: MGHDK, SYGVNS. The CDR3 length is 13 residues. The CDR3 protein is CASSPSPTGELFF. The CDR3 bases are TGTGCCAGCAGTCCTTCCCCCACCGGGGAGCTGTTTTTT.

The chain uses TRBV2 and TRBJ1-1; D gene ambiguous. The CDR3 is made up of 13 amino acids. From germline, CDR1 is SNHLY and CDR2 FYNNEI. The V gene lost 8 bases and the J gene lost 1 base, with 11 bases spanning the gap. CDR3 protein: CASSSPTNTEAFF. CDR3 nucleotides: TGTGCCAGCTCAAGCCCTACGAACACTGAAGCTTTCTTT.

This clonotype was found many times. The rearrangement joins TRBV5-1 to TRBJ1-1, with D possibly TRBD1 on 6 matching bases. V was clipped by 0 bases and J by 11 bases, with 14 bases between them. CDR1 is SGHRS, CDR2 YFSETQ, per germline. The CDR3 is made up of 13 amino acids. CDR3 DNA sequence: TGCGCCAGCAGCTTGGGAGGGACACGGACTGCTTTCTTT. As protein: CASSLGGTRTAFF.

The V gene is TRBV6-1, the J gene TRBJ1-5, with a weak D call TRBD1 (6 bases). Germline loops: CDR1 MNHNS, CDR2 SASEGT. V lost 3 bases and J lost 2, with 14 bases in between. The CDR3 runs to 16 residues. This chain's CDR3 is CASSEQQGKGNQPQHF. CDR3 in DNA: TGTGCCAGCAGTGAGCAACAGGGAAAGGGCAATCAGCCCCAGCATTTT.

This rearrangement joins TRBV20-1 to TRBJ2-7, with D possibly being TRBD1 (6 bases). The CDR3 totals 17 residues. Trimming stripped 4 bases from V and 0 bases from J, with 22 bases between. Germline CDR1 and CDR2: DFQATT and SNEGSKA (reference sequence). The CDR3 here is CSAKPLRPQGSSYEQYF. The CDR3 DNA sequence: TGCAGTGCTAAACCCCTAAGGCCCCAGGGGTCCTCCTACGAGCAGTACTTC.

In its sample, this clonotype was seen many times. The V and J genes are TRBV20-1 and TRBJ1-1, with no clear D. Trimming removed 8 bases from V and 2 bases from J, with 15 bases in between. The CDR3 runs to 13 residues. Germline-derived CDR1 and CDR2 are DFQATT and SNEGSKA (reference sequence). DNA for the CDR3: TGCAGTCCGACCGTGGGCCATAACACTGAAGCTTTCTTT. Its translation: CSPTVGHNTEAFF.

This clonotype was seen many times. The chain combines TRBV25-1 with TRBJ2-7, with D tentatively TRBD1 (6 bases). Trimming cost V 3 bases and J 6 bases, with 18 bases left between them. This CDR3 contains 15 residues. Germline assignment: CDR1 MGHDK and CDR2 SYGVNS. The CDR3 nucleotides are TGTGCCAGCAGTGACTTGGGACAAGGGTCGTCCGAGCAGTACTTC. Translating it yields CASSDLGQGSSEQYF.

This clonotype has ten or more counts. The gene calls are TRBV15 and TRBJ1-2, with TRBD1 matching 8 bases. This CDR3 is 14 amino acids long. V was pared by 3 bases and J by 1 base, with 1 base of the junction left unmatched. Germline loops: CDR1 LNHNV, CDR2 YYDKDF (reference sequence). This chain's CDR3 is CATSRTGVNYGYTF. The CDR3 DNA follows: TGTGCCACCAGCAGGACAGGGGTTAACTATGGCTACACCTTC.

This rearrangement joins TRBV6-1 to TRBJ1-2; no clear D gene. Trimming left V 4 bases short and J 8 bases short, with 8 bases between. The CDR3 sequence is 11 residues long. The germline V gene has CDR1 MNHNS and CDR2 SASEGT. The CDR3 DNA is TGTGCCAGCAGTGGCTGGGCCGGCTACACCTTC. Its translation: CASSGWAGYTF.

This clonotype has a count of ten or more. V gene TRBV5-1 combines with J gene TRBJ1-1, with TRBD1 matching over 8 bases. CDR3 length: 14 residues. Germline V gene lookup returns CDR1 SGHRS and CDR2 YFSETQ. The J segment lost 4 bases and the V segment lost 4 bases, leaving 6 bases of the junction unmatched. The CDR3 DNA sequence: TGCGCCAGCAGCGGCACAGGGGGTTTCACTGAAGCTTTCTTT. The encoded protein is CASSGTGGFTEAFF.

This clonotype has a count of ten or more. V gene TRBV29-1 combines with J gene TRBJ1-3, with D unclear. The CDR3 spans 14 residues. The ends were cut back, 2 bases at V and 3 bases at J, with 11 bases in the middle. In germline, CDR1 is SQVTM, CDR2 ANQGSEA. The CDR3 loop is CSVELGRVGNTIYF. DNA for the CDR3: TGCAGCGTTGAACTTGGTAGGGTTGGAAACACCATATATTTT.

This clonotype was observed at least ten times. The chain couples TRBV29-1 to TRBJ1-2; possibly TRBD1 for D (6 bases). The V gene's germline CDR1 is SQVTM and CDR2 ANQGSEA. The CDR3 is made up of 14 amino acids. Trimming removed 0 bases from V and 4 bases from J, with 12 bases in between. The CDR3 loop is CSVEDLGHSYGYTF. The CDR3 DNA reads TGCAGCGTTGAAGATTTGGGACATTCCTATGGCTACACCTTC.

This clonotype was detected ten times or more. This chain connects TRBV12-5 to TRBJ2-5; D possibly corresponds to TRBD2 (6 bases). V was cut by 5 bases and J by 2 bases, with 9 bases left in between. Germline-derived CDR1 and CDR2 are LGHNT and FRNRAP. CDR3 length equals 13 residues. The CDR3 DNA is TGTGCTAGTGGTCGGGACTTGCAAGAGACCCAGTACTTC. Translating it yields CASGRDLQETQYF.

This clonotype was observed a handful of times. The V and J genes are TRBV18 and TRBJ2-7, with D perhaps TRBD2 (6 bases). The CDR3 extends over 14 amino acids. Germline values: CDR1 KGHSH, CDR2 LQKENI. Trimming took 4 bases from V and 2 from J, leaving 12 bases between them. CDR3 in amino acids: CASSRETGAYEQYF. As DNA, the CDR3 is TGTGCCAGCTCACGAGAGACGGGGGCCTACGAGCAGTACTTC.

This clonotype showed up many times. The chain has TRBV28 and TRBJ1-1; D is possibly TRBD1 (6 bases). From germline, CDR1 is MDHEN and CDR2 SYDVKM. This CDR3 region has 17 residues. V gave up 5 bases and J gave up 6 bases, with 25 bases separating them. The CDR3 protein is CASSLDTIKRTVPEAFF. DNA of the CDR3: TGTGCCAGCAGTCTCGATACTATCAAAAGGACAGTCCCTGAAGCTTTCTTT.

At least ten counts were recorded for this clonotype. This sequence joins TRBV20-1 and TRBJ2-7; maybe TRBD2 (5 bases). The CDR3 length is 13 residues. CDR1 and CDR2 (germline): DFQATT, SNEGSKA (reference sequence). Trimming cost V 0 bases and J 6 bases, with 12 bases left between them. CDR3: CSAREASIGEQYF. CDR3 nucleotides: TGCAGTGCTAGAGAGGCTAGCATCGGCGAGCAGTACTTC.